A single sample is the source of the 5 T cell receptor beta chains below, sequenced in a study of tumor and adjacent non-tumor tissue in lung cancer. This sample's RNA came from whole unsorted tissue. TCRbeta libraries were built with three rounds of nested PCR, modified from ARM-PCR. TCRdb called the multiplex PCR reads again in MiXCR, with one record for every CDR3 protein. The sample lists tens of thousands of distinct CDR3 sequences, around 74% seen once, with about an eighth in the top ten. Sequenced sample: lung tumor tissue. All receptors come from a woman between 45 and 60 years old with non-small cell lung cancer.

As regards this clonotype: An end of the junction differs from the germline gene, which may be a read error. The chain joins TRBV6-1 to TRBJ2-1, with D maybe TRBD2 (5 bases). Germline V CDR1 and CDR2: MNHNS, SASEGT. This CDR3 region has 12 residues. CDR3 in DNA: TGTACCAGCAGTGACTGGAGGAATGAACAGTTCTTC. This codes for CTSSDWRNEQFF.

In regard to this clonotype: The germline gene is not matched at one end of the junction; a read error may be the cause. The rearrangement uses TRBV11-2 and TRBJ2-5; the D is unclear. The CDR3 is 14 residues long. Germline loops: CDR1 SGHAT, CDR2 FQNNGV. The CDR3 protein is CTSRLVDLQETKYF. The CDR3 DNA is TGTACCAGCAGGTTAGTAGATCTCCAAGAGACCAAGTACTTC.

In the case of this clonotype: One end of the junction is discordant with germline, which a read error may explain. This rearrangement joins TRBV11-2 to TRBJ2-7, with D perhaps matching TRBD1 or TRBD2 (5 bases each). Germline CDR1 is SGHAT and CDR2 is FQNNGV. The CDR3 is 15 residues long. CDR3 amino acids: CASSLTWGRSYEQYF. The CDR3, as DNA: TGTGCCAGTAGCTTAACGTGGGGGAGATCATACGAGCAGTACTTC.

This clonotype has more than one count but fewer than ten. As the CDR3 is not closed by the conserved phenylalanine or tryptophan, this likely results from a read error. This chain links TRBV6-5 with TRBJ1-2; 7 bases are shared with TRBD1. Germline V CDR1 and CDR2: MNHEY, SVGAGI. There are 11 residues in the CDR3. With 6 bases clipped from V and 10 bases from J, the junction kept 5 bases outside the gene matches. CDR3 in DNA: TGTGCCAGCAGGAGACAGGGAGACTACACCTTG. Its translation is CASRRQGDYTL.

Details on this clonotype: Relative to the germline gene, one junction end is altered; a read error may explain this. The CDR3 DNA sequence: TGTGCCAGAAGATTGGTCGGACTAGTGGGAGGGCCAAATGAGCAGTTCTTC. It is translated as CARRLVGLVGGPNEQFF. V usage is TRBV5-3 and J usage is TRBJ2-1; TRBD2 matches 7 bases. TRBV5-3 is treated as an ORF (open reading frame) with a function not yet certain. The CDR3 length is 17 residues.